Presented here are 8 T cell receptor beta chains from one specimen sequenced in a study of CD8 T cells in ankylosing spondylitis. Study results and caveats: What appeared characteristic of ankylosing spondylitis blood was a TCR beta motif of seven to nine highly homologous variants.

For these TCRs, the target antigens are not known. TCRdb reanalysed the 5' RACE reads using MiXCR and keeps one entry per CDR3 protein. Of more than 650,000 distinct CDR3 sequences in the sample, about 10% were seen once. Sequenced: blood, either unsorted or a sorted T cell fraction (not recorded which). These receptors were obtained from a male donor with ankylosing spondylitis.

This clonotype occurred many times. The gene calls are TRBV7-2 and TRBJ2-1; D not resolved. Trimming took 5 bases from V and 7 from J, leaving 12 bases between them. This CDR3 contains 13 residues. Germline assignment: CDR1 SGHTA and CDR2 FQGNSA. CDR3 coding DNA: TGTGCCAGCAGCCTATCTGGTAGGAATGAGCAGTTCTTC. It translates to CASSLSGRNEQFF.

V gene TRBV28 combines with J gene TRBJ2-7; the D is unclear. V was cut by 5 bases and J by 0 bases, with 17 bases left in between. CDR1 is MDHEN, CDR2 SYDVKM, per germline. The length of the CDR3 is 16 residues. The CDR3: CASSQSTSPISYEQYF. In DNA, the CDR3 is TGTGCCAGCAGTCAAAGCACATCCCCTATCTCCTACGAGCAGTACTTC.

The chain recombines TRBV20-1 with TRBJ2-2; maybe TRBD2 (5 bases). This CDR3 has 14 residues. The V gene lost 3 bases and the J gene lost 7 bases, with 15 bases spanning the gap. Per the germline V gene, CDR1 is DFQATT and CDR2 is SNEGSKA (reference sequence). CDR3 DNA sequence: TGCAGTGCTAGGCGGCAACCTGGAGGCGGGGAGCTGTTTTTT. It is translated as CSARRQPGGGELFF.

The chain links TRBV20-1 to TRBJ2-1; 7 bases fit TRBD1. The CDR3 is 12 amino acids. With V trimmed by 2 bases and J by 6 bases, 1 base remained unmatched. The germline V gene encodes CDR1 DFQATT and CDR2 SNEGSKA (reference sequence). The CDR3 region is CSARRQGNEQFF. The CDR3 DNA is TGCAGTGCTAGAAGACAGGGCAATGAGCAGTTCTTC.

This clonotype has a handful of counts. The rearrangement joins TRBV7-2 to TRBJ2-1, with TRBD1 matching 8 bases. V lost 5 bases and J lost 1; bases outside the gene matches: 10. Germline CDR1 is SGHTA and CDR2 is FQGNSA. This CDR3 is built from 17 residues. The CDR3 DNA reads TGTGCCAGCAGCCAGCAACAGGGGGTTGTATCCTACAATGAGCAGTTCTTC. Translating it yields CASSQQQGVVSYNEQFF. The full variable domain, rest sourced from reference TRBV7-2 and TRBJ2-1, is GAGVSQSPSNKVTEKGKDVELRCDPISGHTALYWYRQSLGQGLEFLIYFQGNSAPDKSGLPSDRFSAERTGGSVSTLTIQRTQQEDSAVYLCASSQQQGVVSYNEQFFGPGTRLTVL.

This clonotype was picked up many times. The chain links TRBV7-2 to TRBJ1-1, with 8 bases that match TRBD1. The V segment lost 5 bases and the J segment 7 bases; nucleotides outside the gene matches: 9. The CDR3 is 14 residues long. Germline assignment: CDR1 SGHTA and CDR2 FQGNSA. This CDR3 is CASSPRDRGDEAFF. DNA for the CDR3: TGTGCCAGCAGCCCTCGAGACAGGGGCGATGAAGCTTTCTTT.

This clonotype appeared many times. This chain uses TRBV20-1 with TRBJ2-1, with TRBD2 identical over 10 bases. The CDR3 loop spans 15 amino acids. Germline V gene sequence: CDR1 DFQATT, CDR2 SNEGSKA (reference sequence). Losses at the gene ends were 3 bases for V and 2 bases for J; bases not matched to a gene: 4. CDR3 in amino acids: CSASRLAGAYNEQFF. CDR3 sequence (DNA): TGCAGTGCTAGTCGACTAGCGGGCGCCTACAATGAGCAGTTCTTC.

CDR3 DNA: TGTGCCAGCAGCTTATTCCCAGGCGGGAGACGAAGCACAGATACGCAGTATTTT. It yields the protein CASSLFPGGRRSTDTQYF. The chain uses TRBV11-2 and TRBJ2-3; 7 bases agree with TRBD2. V trimming: 2 bases; J trimming: 0 bases; junction bases outside the gene matches: 11. The CDR3 consists of 18 residues. Germline V gene data show CDR1 as SGHAT and CDR2 as FQNNGV.